This TCR beta chain was recovered during a study of blood T cell repertoires in COVID-19. Study-level information: Sites in the United States, Italy and Spain provided acute and convalescent COVID-19 samples. PBMCs, B-cell-depleted T cells, or T cells were the source of the cDNA or gDNA that made up the material.

The CDR3 covers 15 residues. The V gene's germline CDR1 is SGHDT and CDR2 YYEEEE. V was shortened by 4 bases and J by 2 bases, with 16 bases between the two germline ends. Methods used by the authors: Nucleated cell number was recorded as an estimate derived from reference gene primer amplification. The method was immunoSEQ multiplex PCR; TCRdb's version includes in-frame clones alone and lacks a portion of them. That table gives V, J and clone size, and the DNA gave D and trimming. The table lists 55,000 to 80,000 clones, 80% to 90% of them singletons. Sequenced sample: peripheral blood. The receptor was isolated from a man aged 45-65 years with active COVID-19. The rearrangement links TRBV5-6 to TRBJ2-7, with D possibly TRBD2 on 6 matching bases. CDR3 sequence: CASSHSFWEAYEQYF. The DNA for the CDR3 is TGTGCCAGCAGCCATTCTTTTTGGGAGGCCTACGAGCAGTACTTC.